The text below deals with one T cell receptor (beta chain). Its antigen is not known. This record comes from a study of T cells in Graves' hyperthyroidism and ophthalmopathy. Looking at the study overall: Peripheral blood draws took place at initial diagnosis, ahead of any treatment.

TCR beta CDR3 regions were amplified from RNA. HTBI primers were used for first-round RT-PCR of the TCR CDR3. TCRdb analysed the multiplex PCR reads with MiXCR anew, one entry per CDR3 protein. The repertoire includes around 600,000 distinct CDR3 sequences, 14% of them detected once, and roughly 7% sits in the top ten. Findings of the study overall: Blood samples included most of the expanded thyroid clonotypes exceeding 0.001.

The sequence came from a woman in her late teens or twenties with Graves' ophthalmopathy. The sequenced material came from blood.

This chain's CDR3 is CASSVTGVWEQFF. For the CDR3, the DNA is TGTGCCAGCAGCGTAACCGGGGTCTGGGAGCAGTTCTTC. This sequence joins TRBV9 and TRBJ2-1, with D possibly TRBD2 on 5 matching bases. Germline loops: CDR1 SGDLS, CDR2 YYNGEE. This CDR3 has 13 amino acids. The germline V and J ends were trimmed by 1 base and 10 bases, with 12 bases remaining between them.